The 7 T cell receptor beta chains listed next were all sequenced from one sample in a study of Graves' ophthalmopathy and Graves' hyperthyroidism. RNA served as the template for amplifying TCR beta CDR3 regions. An opening RT-PCR round employed HTBI primers and preceded a second-round multiplex PCR. A single record per CDR3 protein comes from TCRdb applying MiXCR to the multiplex PCR reads. This table holds hundreds of thousands of distinct CDR3 sequences, around a fifth found once. Specimen: peripheral blood. All receptors come from a woman aged 18-29 years with stable Graves' hyperthyroidism. Some clones in this sample may be carry-over from other donors' samples.

The V and J genes are TRBV20-1 and TRBJ1-1; 8 bases fit TRBD1. There are 12 residues in the CDR3. Per germline, CDR1 DFQATT and CDR2 SNEGSKA (reference sequence). V was clipped by 5 bases and J by 3 bases; unmatched bases: 2. Here the CDR3 reads CSAEQGDTEAFF. The CDR3 coding sequence is TGCAGTGCTGAACAGGGGGACACTGAAGCTTTCTTT.

The gene calls are TRBV2 and TRBJ2-5, with D possibly being TRBD2 (5 bases). This CDR3 is 15 amino acids long. V dropped 1 base and J dropped 7 bases, with 16 bases sitting between them. Looked up from germline, CDR1 is SNHLY and CDR2 is FYNNEI. Here the CDR3 DNA reads TGTGCCAGCAGTGAAGGAAAATCCAGCGGAGGGACCCAGTACTTC. Amino acid sequence: CASSEGKSSGGTQYF.

This clonotype was seen a handful of times. V gene TRBV28 combines with J gene TRBJ1-1; TRBD1 agrees at 8 bases. The germline CDR1 and CDR2 sequences are MDHEN and SYDVKM. The CDR3 runs to 14 residues. V shed 7 bases and J 3 bases; nucleotides not matched to a gene: 7. This CDR3 is CASTTGGSDTEAFF. The CDR3 region has the DNA TGTGCCAGCACCACAGGGGGGAGCGACACTGAAGCTTTCTTT.

The rearrangement uses TRBV2 and TRBJ2-2, with 10 bases matching TRBD1. The CDR3 consists of 16 residues. Germline lookup yields CDR1 SNHLY and CDR2 FYNNEI. Trimming removed 5 bases from V and 4 bases from J; junction bases left unmatched: 7. CDR3 amino acids: CASSQTGGLGTGELFF. DNA for the CDR3: TGTGCCAGCAGTCAGACAGGGGGCTTGGGCACCGGGGAGCTGTTTTTT.

This clonotype was seen at least ten times. The chain recombines TRBV5-1 with TRBJ1-1; a weak D match, TRBD1 (5 bases). CDR3 length: 14 residues. The germline V gene has CDR1 SGHRS and CDR2 YFSETQ. Trimming stripped 0 bases from V and 7 bases from J, with 13 bases between. DNA for the CDR3: TGCGCCAGCAGCTTGGCCGGGGCAGGCAGTGAAGCTTTCTTT. It is translated as CASSLAGAGSEAFF.

This clonotype came up many times. A junction boundary mismatches the germline segment, possibly from a read error. This chain uses TRBV2 with TRBJ1-5; D remains unclear. The CDR3 is made up of 14 amino acids. The germline gives CDR1 SNHLY, CDR2 FYNNEI. CDR3 residues: CASSEARDNQPQHF. The CDR3 nucleotides are TGTGCCAGCAGCGAAGCAAGGGACAATCAGCCCCAGCATTTT.

There are many counts of this clonotype. The rearrangement uses TRBV11-2 and TRBJ2-5; weak D call: TRBD2 (6 bases). V was shortened by 0 bases and J by 1 base, with 12 bases between the two germline ends. The germline gives CDR1 SGHAT, CDR2 FQNNGV. The CDR3 is made up of 16 amino acids. The CDR3 nucleotides are TGTGCCAGCAGCTTAGAGGGCTGGGGGGTCCAAGAGACCCAGTACTTC. Protein sequence: CASSLEGWGVQETQYF. Looking up the rest from reference TRBV11-2 and TRBJ2-5 gives the full variable domain: EAGVAQSPRYKIIEKRQSVAFWCNPISGHATLYWYQQILGQGPKLLIQFQNNGVVDDSQLPKDRFSAERLKGVDSTLKIQPAKLEDSAVYLCASSLEGWGVQETQYFGPGTRLLVL.